This T cell receptor beta chain is from a study of blood T cell repertoires in COVID-19. Turning to the study itself: Spain, Italy and the United States supplied samples that represented acute and convalescent COVID-19. Nucleic acid was either cDNA or gDNA, and it came from T cells, B-cell-depleted T cells, or PBMCs.

The table lists this clone with a count of one. As originally analysed: Reference gene primer amplification in the assay estimated nucleated cell counts. Produced via immunoSEQ multiplex PCR; TCRdb's table is partial and in-frame only. The V and J calls and clone size were taken over from that table, and D and trimming were inferred from the DNA. The sample consists of about 54,000 clones, over 75% of them appearing once. The germline gives CDR1 SNHLY, CDR2 FYNNEI. V lost 4 bases and J 0 bases, leaving 7 bases between the germline ends. The CDR3 extends over 14 amino acids. The receptor's source is a woman aged 40 to 50 with active COVID-19. Sample: peripheral blood. This rearrangement joins TRBV2 to TRBJ1-3; D uncertain. The CDR3 here is CASSGADSGNTIYF. The CDR3 nucleotides are TGTGCCAGCAGTGGGGCAGACTCTGGAAACACCATATATTTT.